This passage covers 23 T cell receptor beta chains from one sample sequenced in a study of blood T cell repertoires in COVID-19 (dated by TCRdb to the early 2020s). Library preparation was by the immunoSEQ multiplex PCR assay. The table comes from immuneACCESS by way of TCRdb, which keeps in-frame sequences with V and J called. Part of the clones is missing from these tables; in studies checked, under half for an unresolved V gene and the rest for unknown reasons. The sample records around 430,000 clones, 85% to 90% of which are singletons. Roughly 10% of the sample belongs to the ten largest clones. Sequencing was carried out using PBMCs or T cells enriched from blood (not recorded which). The receptors shown here come from a woman aged 45-65 years who had recovered from COVID-19.

V gene TRBV6-5 combines with J gene TRBJ1-3, with D possibly matching TRBD1 (5 bases). CDR3 size: 15 residues. V was trimmed by 6 bases and J by 0 bases, leaving 12 bases between them. CDR1 is MNHEY, CDR2 SVGAGI, per germline. CDR3 sequence: CASSYGQGSGNTIYF. The CDR3 DNA is TGTGCCAGCAGCTATGGACAAGGCTCTGGAAACACCATATATTTT.

The DNA for the CDR3 is TGCAGCGTGGCCACAGGGGGCGTAGGGACCTATGGCTACACCTTC. Its protein is CSVATGGVGTYGYTF. V is TRBV29-1 and J is TRBJ1-2; 9 bases are shared with TRBD1. The V gene end was trimmed by 6 bases and the J gene end by 4 bases; junction bases not matched to a gene: 12. Germline CDR1 reads SQVTM; CDR2 reads ANQGSEA. CDR3 size: 15 residues.

The chain uses TRBV4-3 and TRBJ1-2, with D perhaps TRBD1 (6 bases). Germline V gene lookup returns CDR1 LGHNA and CDR2 YSLEER. The CDR3 is made up of 15 amino acids. With 0 bases removed from V and 8 bases from J, the gap between germline ends came to 16 bases. DNA of the CDR3: TGCGCCAGCAGCCAAGATTACGGGACATTAGGAGGCTACACCTTC. Translated, it gives CASSQDYGTLGGYTF.

The count of this clone is one. The gene calls are TRBV7-9 and TRBJ1-1, with 7 bases matching TRBD1. The length of the CDR3 is 15 residues. After removal of 1 base from V and 6 bases from J, the junction contained 8 bases not matched to a gene. The germline CDR1 and CDR2 sequences are SEHNR and FQNEAQ (reference sequence). The CDR3 DNA follows: TGTGCCAGCAGCTTAGAGGTGGGGCAGGGGGCTGAAGCTTTCTTT. Encoded protein: CASSLEVGQGAEAFF.

This sequence joins TRBV28 and TRBJ1-1, with 7 bases identical to TRBD1. CDR3 length: 15 amino acids. Germline assignment: CDR1 MDHEN and CDR2 SYDVKM. The ends lost 4 bases at V and 4 bases at J; junction bases unmatched: 9. DNA for the CDR3: TGTGCCAGCAGTTCCCTAACGGCAGGGGGCACTGAAGCTTTCTTT. Translating gives CASSSLTAGGTEAFF.

The table lists this clone with a few counts. The chain links TRBV4-1 to TRBJ1-5; D is perhaps TRBD1 (5 bases). Trimming removed 6 bases at V and 6 bases at J, with 15 bases between. CDR1 MGHRA and CDR2 YSYEKL come from the germline V gene. The CDR3 is 14 residues long. CDR3 protein: CASSQRGGAQPQHF. Here the CDR3 DNA reads TGCGCCAGCAGTCAAAGGGGAGGGGCTCAGCCCCAGCATTTT.

The rearrangement links TRBV6-5 to TRBJ1-2; TRBD1 matches at 7 bases. From germline, CDR1 is MNHEY and CDR2 SVGAGI. CDR3 length equals 14 residues. Trimming removed 7 bases from V and 4 bases from J; junction bases left unmatched: 9. The CDR3 region has the DNA TGTGCCAGCACCACACAGGGGTTGTTCTATGGCTACACCTTC. This codes for CASTTQGLFYGYTF.

The V call is TRBV4-1, the J call TRBJ1-1; 9 nucleotides match TRBD1. Germline lookup yields CDR1 MGHRA and CDR2 YSYEKL. V shed 5 bases, J shed 5 bases, and the junction held 6 bases outside the gene matches. The CDR3 spans 14 residues. CDR3 amino acids: CASSKRGTGTEAFF. The CDR3, as DNA: TGCGCCAGCAGCAAACGAGGGACAGGGACTGAAGCTTTCTTT.

The chain recombines TRBV2 with TRBJ2-5; 15 bases align to TRBD2. CDR3 size: 16 residues. Germline V lookup: CDR1 SNHLY, CDR2 FYNNEI. V lost 6 bases, J lost 5 bases, and 7 bases stayed unmatched. CDR3 sequence: CASSQGTSGGKETQYF. CDR3 nucleotides: TGTGCCAGCAGCCAAGGGACTAGCGGGGGGAAGGAGACCCAGTACTTC.

This clone has more than one count but fewer than ten. The chain carries TRBV4-1 and TRBJ1-1, with D hard to call. Germline V gives CDR1 MGHRA, CDR2 YSYEKL. CDR3 size: 17 residues. The V and J ends lost 0 bases and 0 bases respectively, with 14 bases between them. In DNA, the CDR3 is TGCGCCAGCAGCCAAGAATCCCAGGCCCGACTGAACACTGAAGCTTTCTTT. Amino acid sequence: CASSQESQARLNTEAFF.

This rearrangement joins TRBV11-3 to TRBJ1-1; weak D call: TRBD1 (5 bases). This CDR3 region has 11 residues. V was pared by 3 bases and J by 12 bases, with 11 bases between. In germline, CDR1 is SGHNT, CDR2 YENEEA. CDR3: CASSFVTVPFF. CDR3 DNA: TGTGCCAGCAGCTTCGTGACAGTTCCTTTCTTT.

The chain uses TRBV18 and TRBJ1-1; 8 bases fit TRBD1. Germline V gene sequence: CDR1 KGHSH, CDR2 LQKENI. The J segment lost 1 base and the V segment lost 5 bases, leaving 3 bases of the junction unmatched. The CDR3 totals 14 residues. The CDR3 bases are TGTGCCAGCTCAACAACAGGGGGGAACACTGAAGCTTTCTTT. It codes for CASSTTGGNTEAFF.

This sequence joins TRBV28 and TRBJ1-2; D is possibly TRBD1 (5 bases). Germline assignment: CDR1 MDHEN and CDR2 SYDVKM. The CDR3 contains 13 residues. With 5 bases removed from V and 3 bases from J, the gap between germline ends came to 10 bases. The CDR3 here is CASSQGRYYGYTF. DNA of the CDR3: TGTGCCAGCAGTCAGGGCCGCTACTATGGCTACACCTTC.

The rearrangement joins TRBV18 to TRBJ1-6; a possible D gene is TRBD1 (6 bases). The CDR3 runs 14 residues. V lost 4 bases and J lost 7, with 11 bases in between. In germline, CDR1 is KGHSH, CDR2 LQKENI. The CDR3 region is CASSLNRANSPLHF. For the CDR3, the DNA is TGTGCCAGCTCACTCAACAGGGCAAATTCACCCCTCCACTTT.

The chain links TRBV19 to TRBJ1-2; 12 bases align to TRBD1. In germline, CDR1 is LNHDA, CDR2 SQIVND (reference sequence). The V segment lost 8 bases and the J segment 4 bases; nucleotides outside the gene matches: 8. This CDR3 is 15 amino acids long. The CDR3 here is CASEKGQGAPYGYTF. DNA of the CDR3: TGTGCCAGTGAAAAGGGACAGGGGGCCCCCTATGGCTACACCTTC.

The chain has TRBV3-1 (or the pseudogene TRBV3-2) and TRBJ1-3; perhaps TRBD1 as D (5 bases). The CDR3 length is 14 residues. V was pared by 3 bases and J by 7 bases, with 13 bases between. The V gene's germline CDR1 is LGHDT and CDR2 YNNKEL (reference sequence). The CDR3 coding sequence is TGTGCCAGCAGCCAGGATACAGGTGTGAACACCATATATTTT. Its translation: CASSQDTGVNTIYF.

The chain is built from TRBV2 and TRBJ1-5; tentative D call: TRBD1 (5 bases). Trimming pared 8 bases from V and 8 bases from J, leaving 19 bases between. This CDR3 contains 14 residues. Per germline, CDR1 SNHLY and CDR2 FYNNEI. CDR3 in amino acids: CASGRADEGKPQHF. As DNA, the CDR3 is TGTGCCAGCGGGAGGGCAGACGAGGGGAAGCCCCAGCATTTT. Full variable domain (outside the CDR3, taken from reference TRBV2 and TRBJ1-5): EPEVTQTPSHQVTQMGQEVILRCVPISNHLYFYWYRQILGQKVEFLVSFYNNEISEKSEIFDDQFSVERPDGSNFTLKIRSTKLEDSAMYFCASGRADEGKPQHFGDGTRLSIL.

The table lists this clone with a count of one. The chain couples TRBV4-1 to TRBJ1-1, with D unresolved. The CDR3 runs 13 residues. CDR1 MGHRA and CDR2 YSYEKL come from the germline V gene. V was trimmed by 2 bases and J by 5 bases, leaving 9 bases between them. In DNA, the CDR3 is TGCGCCAGCAGCCAAAGTCCCCTAACTGAAGCTTTCTTT. This gives the protein CASSQSPLTEAFF.

The rearrangement links TRBV5-1 to TRBJ2-1; no clear D gene. V dropped 0 bases and J dropped 7 bases, with 11 bases sitting between them. The germline gives CDR1 SGHRS, CDR2 YFSETQ. The CDR3 covers 14 residues. CDR3 coding DNA: TGCGCCAGCAGCTTGGTAGAGTACGGGAATGAGCAGTTCTTC. It translates to CASSLVEYGNEQFF.

This sequence joins TRBV30 and TRBJ1-6, with TRBD1 matching over 8 bases. In germline, CDR1 is GTSNPN, CDR2 SVGIG (reference sequence). Germline trimming cut 1 base from V and 8 bases from J; bases unmatched to any gene: 4. This CDR3 is built from 14 residues. The DNA for the CDR3 is TGTGCCTGGAGTGCGGACAGGGAGTATTCACCCCTCCACTTT. Protein sequence: CAWSADREYSPLHF.

The rearrangement joins TRBV2 to TRBJ1-1, with TRBD1 as a possible D gene (5 bases). CDR1 and CDR2 from the germline V gene are SNHLY and FYNNEI. CDR3 length: 13 amino acids. V was trimmed by 2 bases and J by 7 bases, leaving 11 bases between them. CDR3 bases: TGTGCCAGCAGTGAATTCGAGCAGGGTGAAGCTTTCTTT. Translation: CASSEFEQGEAFF.

J is TRBJ1-1 and V is TRBV5-1; unclear D gene. CDR3 size: 14 residues. CDR1 SGHRS and CDR2 YFSETQ come from the germline V gene. V was clipped by 0 bases and J by 5 bases, with 11 bases between them. The CDR3, as DNA: TGCGCCAGCAGCTTGGCCGAGGTTAGGACTGAAGCTTTCTTT. Its translation is CASSLAEVRTEAFF. The full variable domain, with the rest looked up from reference TRBV5-1 and TRBJ1-1, is KAGVTQTPRYLIKTRGQQVTLSCSPISGHRSVSWYQQTPGQGLQFLFEYFSETQRNKGNFPGRFSGRQFSNSRSEMNVSTLELGDSALYLCASSLAEVRTEAFFGQGTRLTVV.

The rearrangement joins TRBV27 to TRBJ2-7, with D perhaps TRBD2 (6 bases). Trimming shortened V by 4 bases and J by 3 bases, and 13 bases separated the two germline ends. Per the germline V gene, CDR1 is MNHEY and CDR2 is SMNVEV (reference sequence). This CDR3 region has 14 residues. The chain's CDR3 is CASSWRGSNYEQYF. The CDR3 DNA sequence: TGTGCCAGCAGTTGGCGGGGCAGTAACTACGAGCAGTACTTC.